The T cell receptor (beta chain) under discussion was sequenced for a study of PD-L1 blockade in urothelial cancer. As for the study in general: Starting in the mid-2010s, patients were given atezolizumab (1,200 mg intravenously every 3 weeks).

As for time point: pretreatment peripheral blood. The data were produced by immunoSEQ multiplex PCR, yet TCRdb's version contains in-frame clones alone and is incomplete. The sample contains tens of thousands of clones, roughly 89% of which appear only once. Losses at the gene ends were 4 bases for V and 5 bases for J; bases not matched to a gene: 7. This CDR3 contains 14 residues. Germline CDR1 SGHKS, CDR2 YYEKEE (reference sequence). The sequence was obtained from a man between 60 and 75 years old with urothelial cancer. The sequencing here drew on PBMCs, taken around atezolizumab (anti-PD-L1) treatment. The chain has TRBV5-5 and TRBJ2-7, with 9 bases identical to TRBD1. CDR3 coding DNA: TGTGCCAGCAGCCCGGGACAGGGTAACAACGAGCAGTACTTC. Its translation is CASSPGQGNNEQYF.